Shown below are 26 T cell receptor beta chains from a single sample sequenced in a study of shared clonotypes between healthy human individuals. Assay used: immunoSEQ multiplex PCR; TCRdb lists only in-frame clones, some missing. The top ten clones hold 0.05% to 0.07% of a sample with about 530,000 clones, 90% to 97% of them seen once. Sequenced input: naive CD4+ T cells sorted from blood. The subset: CD45RA+ positively selected. These receptors were taken from a woman in her twenties or thirties in good health.

Of note for this clone: Other DNA sequences within the sample encode an identical CDR3. This chain joins TRBV18 and TRBJ2-2; no clear D gene. The CDR3 is 13 residues long. V was pared by 3 bases and J by 3 bases, with 5 bases between. Germline values: CDR1 KGHSH, CDR2 LQKENI. CDR3 bases: TGTGCCAGCTCACCTCTAGACACCGGGGAGCTGTTTTTT. Protein product: CASSPLDTGELFF.

This clone occurred once. CDR3 amino acids: CASSQAHRVDEQFF. The CDR3 nucleotides read TGTGCCAGCAGCCAAGCTCACAGGGTGGATGAGCAGTTCTTC. The J gene is TRBJ2-1, the V gene TRBV14; perhaps TRBD1 as D (6 bases). Germline CDR1 is SGHDN and CDR2 is FVKESK. The V end lost 1 base, the J end lost 8 bases, and 12 bases lay between the germline ends. This CDR3 comprises 14 residues. The full variable domain, in which reference TRBV14 and TRBJ2-1 provide the parts outside the CDR3, is EAGVTQFPSHSVIEKGQTVTLRCDPISGHDNLYWYRRVMGKEIKFLLHFVKESKQDESGMPNNRFLAERTGGTYSTLKVQPAELEDSGVYFCASSQAHRVDEQFFGPGTRLTVL.

V usage is TRBV5-1 and J usage is TRBJ2-6; TRBD1 might be the D (6 bases). The germline V gene has CDR1 SGHRS and CDR2 YFSETQ. This CDR3 comprises 16 residues. The V end was cut by 2 bases, the J end by 2 bases, with 11 bases between. For the CDR3, the DNA is TGCGCCAGCAGCTTTTTGGGGGCGCCTGGGGCCAACGTCCTGACTTTC. The encoded protein is CASSFLGAPGANVLTF.

The chain couples TRBV6-1 to TRBJ2-1; D might be TRBD1 or TRBD2, each matching 5 bases. V lost 7 bases to trimming and J lost 0 bases, with 13 bases between them. Germline assignment: CDR1 MNHNS and CDR2 SASEGT. CDR3 length: 15 amino acids. The DNA of the CDR3 is TGTGCCAGCACGTCCGGGACGGCCTCCTACAATGAGCAGTTCTTC. This translates into CASTSGTASYNEQFF.

This rearrangement joins TRBV2 to TRBJ1-2, with D possibly TRBD1 on 6 matching bases. Between the trimmed V and J ends, which lost 5 bases and 4 bases, there was a span of 17 bases. The CDR3 totals 15 residues. Germline CDR1 SNHLY, CDR2 FYNNEI. In DNA form, the CDR3 reads TGTGCCAGCAGTCGACAGGAGCAACAATTCTATGGCTACACCTTC. Translation gives CASSRQEQQFYGYTF.

The chain is built from TRBV28 and TRBJ2-5; the D gene is possibly TRBD2 (6 bases). The DNA end lines up better with TRBJ2-7; the J call may be wrong. The CDR3 contains 14 residues. Germline loops: CDR1 MDHEN, CDR2 SYDVKM. CDR3 loop: CASSLQLAPYEQYF. CDR3 sequence (DNA): TGTGCCAGCAGTTTGCAACTAGCCCCCTACGAGCAGTACTTC.

The rearrangement links TRBV4-1 to TRBJ2-7, with D possibly TRBD2 on 5 matching bases. Germline V gene lookup returns CDR1 MGHRA and CDR2 YSYEKL. V lost 0 bases and J 4 bases, leaving 16 bases between the germline ends. The CDR3 totals 16 residues. DNA for the CDR3: TGCGCCAGCAGCCAAGATAATTCGGGGAACTGGTACGAGCAGTACTTC. This sequence encodes CASSQDNSGNWYEQYF.

A single count supports this clone. The chain uses TRBV18 and TRBJ1-4; TRBD1 matches 8 bases. This CDR3 is built from 15 residues. Germline CDR1 and CDR2: KGHSH and LQKENI. V lost 6 bases, J lost 3 bases, and 6 bases stayed unmatched. The CDR3 sequence: CASSGRQGSNEKLFF. The CDR3 nucleotides are TGTGCCAGCTCCGGGAGACAGGGGTCTAATGAAAAACTGTTTTTT. The entire variable domain, with the rest obtained from reference TRBV18 and TRBJ1-4, is as follows: NAGVMQNPRHLVRRRGQEARLRCSPMKGHSHVYWYRQLPEEGLKFMVYLQKENIIDESGMPKERFSAEFPKEGPSILRIQQVVRGDSAAYFCASSGRQGSNEKLFFGSGTQLSVL.

This clone appeared once. V gene TRBV5-1 combines with J gene TRBJ1-2; unclear D gene. Per the germline V gene, CDR1 is SGHRS and CDR2 is YFSETQ. V was trimmed by 2 bases and J by 2 bases, leaving 16 bases between them. The CDR3 has 16 amino acids. In nucleotides, the CDR3 is TGCGCCAGCAGCTTAAGAGGAGAGGGCCAAAACTATGGCTACACCTTC. Encoded protein: CASSLRGEGQNYGYTF.

CDR3 sequence (DNA): TGTGCCAGCAGTTCGCGACAGGGGGCATCGTTTGAAAAACTGTTTTTT. Residues: CASSSRQGASFEKLFF. The chain is built from TRBV28 and TRBJ1-4, with TRBD1 identical over 10 bases. Per the germline V gene, CDR1 is MDHEN and CDR2 is SYDVKM. The V segment lost 4 bases and the J segment 7 bases; nucleotides outside the gene matches: 9. This CDR3 comprises 16 residues.

This clone appeared once. This same CDR3 is encoded by further DNA sequences in the sample. The rearrangement uses TRBV19 and TRBJ2-7; no clear D. V lost 4 bases and J lost 3, with 10 bases in between. Germline V gene data show CDR1 as LNHDA and CDR2 as SQIVND (reference sequence). The CDR3 sequence is 13 residues long. CDR3 residues: CASSTTHSYEQYF. Written as DNA, the CDR3 is TGTGCCAGTAGTACAACCCACAGCTACGAGCAGTACTTC.

The chain has TRBV11-2 and TRBJ1-1; D unclear. The ends were cut back, 3 bases at V and 0 bases at J, with 11 bases in the middle. The CDR3 runs to 15 residues. Germline lookup yields CDR1 SGHAT and CDR2 FQNNGV. This CDR3 reads CASSFWLDMNTEAFF. In nucleotides, the CDR3 is TGTGCCAGCAGCTTTTGGCTGGATATGAACACTGAAGCTTTCTTT.

This rearrangement joins TRBV9 to TRBJ2-7; no clear D gene. This CDR3 comprises 14 residues. CDR1 is SGDLS, CDR2 YYNGEE, per germline. V dropped 2 bases and J dropped 3 bases, with 12 bases sitting between them. The CDR3 DNA sequence: TGTGCCAGCAGCGTTCCCCTCGCCTACTACGAGCAGTACTTC. Protein product: CASSVPLAYYEQYF.

This clone showed up just once. This chain joins TRBV19 and TRBJ2-7; 10 bases align to TRBD2. Germline CDR1 LNHDA, CDR2 SQIVND (reference sequence). Trimming removed 0 bases from V and 4 bases from J; junction bases left unmatched: 6. This CDR3 spans 16 amino acids. CDR3 in DNA: TGTGCCAGTAGTATAGATCTCGGACTAGCGGTGTACGAGCAGTACTTC. Protein product: CASSIDLGLAVYEQYF. The full variable domain, rest sourced from reference TRBV19 and TRBJ2-7, is DGGITQSPKYLFRKEGQNVTLSCEQNLNHDAMYWYRQDPGQGLRLIYYSQIVNDFQKGDIAEGYSVSREKKESFPLTVTSAQKNPTAFYLCASSIDLGLAVYEQYFGPGTRLTVT.

V and J are TRBV5-5 and TRBJ2-7; weak D call: TRBD1 (6 bases). The V gene lost 3 bases and the J gene lost 2 bases, with 15 bases spanning the gap. The germline gives CDR1 SGHKS, CDR2 YYEKEE (reference sequence). The CDR3 covers 15 residues. CDR3 in DNA: TGTGCCAGCAGCTCCAGACAGGCTACCGCCTACGAGCAGTACTTC. Protein sequence: CASSSRQATAYEQYF.

V is TRBV14 and J is TRBJ2-7, with 8 positions matching TRBD2. V lost 0 bases and J lost 6; bases outside the gene matches: 7. CDR3 length: 15 residues. Germline CDR1 SGHDN, CDR2 FVKESK. For the CDR3, the DNA is TGTGCCAGCAGCCAAGAACCAGCGGGAGAAGGCGAGCAGTACTTC. Translating it yields CASSQEPAGEGEQYF. The complete variable domain, with remaining parts taken from reference TRBV14 and TRBJ2-7, reads EAGVTQFPSHSVIEKGQTVTLRCDPISGHDNLYWYRRVMGKEIKFLLHFVKESKQDESGMPNNRFLAERTGGTYSTLKVQPAELEDSGVYFCASSQEPAGEGEQYFGPGTRLTVT.

This chain links TRBV7-9 with TRBJ1-1, with 9 positions matching TRBD1. The CDR3 length is 16 residues. V was clipped by 5 bases and J by 4 bases; unmatched bases: 11. Germline-derived CDR1 and CDR2 are SEHNR and FQNEAQ (reference sequence). The CDR3 DNA follows: TGTGCCAGCAGCCGCCCTACAGGGGGCGCTGGCACTGAAGCTTTCTTT. It yields the protein CASSRPTGGAGTEAFF.

CDR3 nucleotide sequence: TGTGCCAGCAGTTCGACCGCCGGGCTGGGGGCGGATGGCTACACCTTC. This gives the protein CASSSTAGLGADGYTF. The chain recombines TRBV28 with TRBJ1-2; D possibly corresponds to TRBD1 (6 bases). The germline gives CDR1 MDHEN, CDR2 SYDVKM. The CDR3 has 16 amino acids. The ends were cut back, 4 bases at V and 6 bases at J, with 21 bases in the middle.

The genes are TRBV11-3 and TRBJ2-5; D possibly corresponds to TRBD1 (6 bases). The tail of the sequence fits TRBJ2-7 better, so the J call may be wrong. Germline CDR1 reads SGHNT; CDR2 reads YENEEA. The CDR3 consists of 12 residues. CDR3 sequence reads: CASSLNRDEQYF. The CDR3 bases are TGTGCCAGCAGCTTGAACAGGGACGAGCAGTACTTC.

CDR3: CASKAGALAGELFF. DNA of the CDR3: TGTGCCAGCAAGGCAGGGGCCTTGGCCGGGGAGCTGTTTTTT. The chain combines TRBV6-1 with TRBJ2-2; TRBD1 might be the D (6 bases). The CDR3 extends over 14 amino acids. CDR1 MNHNS and CDR2 SASEGT come from the germline V gene. The V and J ends lost 7 bases and 6 bases respectively, with 15 bases between them.

Here the CDR3 reads CASSESQGHYEQYF. CDR3 DNA sequence: TGCGCCAGCAGTGAGTCCCAGGGACACTACGAGCAGTACTTC. This chain connects TRBV10-1 to TRBJ2-7, with D tentatively TRBD1 (6 bases). CDR1 is WNHNN, CDR2 SYGVQD, per germline (reference sequence). Trimming stripped 0 bases from V and 3 bases from J, with 9 bases between. The CDR3 is 14 amino acids.

The chain uses TRBV5-1 and TRBJ2-3; the match to TRBD2 covers 8 bases. V shed 3 bases and J 3 bases; nucleotides not matched to a gene: 9. This CDR3 has 16 amino acids. CDR1 is SGHRS and CDR2 is YFSETQ in the germline V gene. As DNA, the CDR3 is TGCGCCAGCAGCTGGGAAGCGGGAGTCAGTACAGATACGCAGTATTTT. Translation gives CASSWEAGVSTDTQYF. Complete variable domain (other parts from reference TRBV5-1 and TRBJ2-3): KAGVTQTPRYLIKTRGQQVTLSCSPISGHRSVSWYQQTPGQGLQFLFEYFSETQRNKGNFPGRFSGRQFSNSRSEMNVSTLELGDSALYLCASSWEAGVSTDTQYFGPGTRLTVL.

The chain couples TRBV19 to TRBJ1-1; no clear D. The V end lost 7 bases, the J end lost 1 base, and 10 bases lay between the germline ends. Germline CDR1 reads LNHDA; CDR2 reads SQIVND (reference sequence). The CDR3 sequence is 13 residues long. The CDR3 nucleotides are TGTGCCAGTATTCGGACTGAGAACACTGAAGCTTTCTTT. Translated: CASIRTENTEAFF.

The chain has TRBV6-5 and TRBJ2-1; 7 nucleotides match TRBD2. CDR3 size: 14 residues. With V trimmed by 6 bases and J by 1 base, 3 bases remained unmatched. Germline CDR1 MNHEY, CDR2 SVGAGI. CDR3 sequence: CASSRGSSYNEQFF. In DNA form, the CDR3 reads TGTGCCAGCAGCCGCGGGAGTTCCTACAATGAGCAGTTCTTC.

The chain uses TRBV11-2 and TRBJ2-7, with TRBD2 matching over 11 bases. J lost 7 bases, V lost 6 bases, and 14 bases had no gene match. The CDR3 is 16 amino acids. CDR1 is SGHAT and CDR2 is FQNNGV in the germline V gene. This CDR3 reads CASRPIFSGRAREQYF. The CDR3 DNA reads as TGTGCCAGCAGACCCATCTTTAGCGGGAGGGCTCGAGAGCAGTACTTC. The whole variable domain, remainder taken from reference TRBV11-2 and TRBJ2-7, is EAGVAQSPRYKIIEKRQSVAFWCNPISGHATLYWYQQILGQGPKLLIQFQNNGVVDDSQLPKDRFSAERLKGVDSTLKIQPAKLEDSAVYLCASRPIFSGRAREQYFGPGTRLTVT.

The chain is built from TRBV29-1 and TRBJ2-1; TRBD2 matches at 8 bases. This CDR3 contains 17 residues. Per germline, CDR1 SQVTM and CDR2 ANQGSEA. V trimming: 4 bases; J trimming: 4 bases; junction bases outside the gene matches: 15. The CDR3 DNA reads as TGCAGCGTTGCTGGGTCGGGAGGGAGAGAAAAATACAATGAGCAGTTCTTC. This encodes CSVAGSGGREKYNEQFF.